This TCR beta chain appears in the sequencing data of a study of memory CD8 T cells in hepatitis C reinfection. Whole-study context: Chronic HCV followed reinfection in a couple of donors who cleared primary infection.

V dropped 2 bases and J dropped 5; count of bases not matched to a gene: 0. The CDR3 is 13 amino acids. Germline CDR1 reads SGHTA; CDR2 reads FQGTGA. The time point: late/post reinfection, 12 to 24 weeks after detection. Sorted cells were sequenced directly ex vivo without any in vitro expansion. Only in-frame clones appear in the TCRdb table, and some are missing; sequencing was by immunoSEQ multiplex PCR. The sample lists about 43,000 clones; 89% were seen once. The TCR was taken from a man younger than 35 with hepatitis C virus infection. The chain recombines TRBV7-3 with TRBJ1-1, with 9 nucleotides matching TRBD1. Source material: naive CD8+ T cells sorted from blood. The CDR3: CASSLDRGTEAFF. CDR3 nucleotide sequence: TGTGCCAGCAGCTTAGACAGGGGGACTGAAGCTTTCTTT.